This is a list of T cell receptor beta chains from one sample in a study of OX40 agonist ivuxolimab in advanced cancers. The table came from immunoSEQ multiplex PCR; TCRdb's copy has only in-frame clones and leaves some out. Among more than 80,000 clones listed, 90% to 95% were seen once. Material: CD4+ or CD8+ T cells sorted from blood, obtained in a trial of the OX40 agonist ivuxolimab. These receptors came from an adult with an advanced solid tumor such as melanoma, head and neck, liver or kidney cancer. Each CDR3 is given with its conserved first and last residue. The D gene is left open where the match is weak. Size is omitted from some rows. Given values are once, few, many or a class for expanded clones.

j_gene: TRBJ2-1; d_gene: NA; v_gene: TRBV7-3; abundance: NA; CDR3aa: CASSLTVQGGVNEQFF; CDR3nt: TGTGCCAGCAGCTTAACGGTCCAGGGGGGAGTAAATGAGCAGTTCTTC
j_gene: TRBJ1-3; d_gene: NA; v_gene: TRBV5-1; abundance: NA; CDR3aa: CASSLFGVTGNTIYF; CDR3nt: TGCGCCAGCAGCTTGTTTGGGGTTACTGGAAACACCATATATTTT
j_gene: TRBJ1-2; d_gene: TRBD1; v_gene: TRBV7-2; abundance: NA; CDR3aa: CASSSRQGHDYGYTF; CDR3nt: TGTGCCAGCAGCTCCCGACAGGGCCACGACTATGGCTACACCTTC
j_gene: TRBJ1-1; d_gene: NA; v_gene: TRBV2; abundance: NA; CDR3aa: CASSEVVANTEAFF; CDR3nt: TGTGCCAGCAGTGAAGTAGTGGCGAACACTGAAGCTTTCTTT
j_gene: TRBJ1-4; d_gene: NA; v_gene: TRBV5-8; abundance: once; CDR3aa: CASSLFRGEKLFF; CDR3nt: TGTGCCAGCAGCTTGTTTCGGGGGGAAAAACTGTTTTTT
j_gene: TRBJ1-6; d_gene: NA; v_gene: TRBV6-6; abundance: NA; CDR3aa: CASSYLQGNSPLHF; CDR3nt: TGTGCCAGCAGTTACTTACAGGGCAATTCACCCCTCCACTTT
j_gene: TRBJ2-3; d_gene: NA; v_gene: TRBV6-1; abundance: NA; CDR3aa: CASSPGARAADTQYF; CDR3nt: TGTGCCAGCAGTCCAGGGGCCAGGGCTGCAGATACGCAGTATTTT
j_gene: TRBJ1-1; d_gene: TRBD1; v_gene: TRBV19; abundance: NA; CDR3aa: CAVKGQGNTEAFF; CDR3nt: TGTGCCGTCAAGGGACAGGGGAACACTGAAGCTTTCTTT
j_gene: TRBJ1-2; d_gene: TRBD1; v_gene: TRBV19; abundance: NA; CDR3aa: CASSIRGTDRGEGYTF; CDR3nt: TGTGCCAGTAGTATAAGGGGGACCGACAGGGGGGAAGGCTACACCTTC
j_gene: TRBJ2-5; d_gene: NA; v_gene: TRBV5-6; abundance: NA; CDR3aa: CASSLRVGETQYF; CDR3nt: TGTGCCAGCAGCTTGAGGGTGGGGGAGACCCAGTACTTC
j_gene: TRBJ2-1; d_gene: NA; v_gene: TRBV6-6; abundance: few; CDR3aa: CASSYGTGAYNEQFF; CDR3nt: TGTGCCAGCAGTTACGGGACGGGGGCCTACAATGAGCAGTTCTTC
j_gene: TRBJ2-5; d_gene: TRBD2; v_gene: TRBV2; abundance: NA; CDR3aa: CASSLGGGVQYF; CDR3nt: TGTGCCAGCAGCCTTGGCGGGGGGGTGCAGTACTTC
j_gene: TRBJ1-5; d_gene: NA; v_gene: TRBV4-3; abundance: NA; CDR3aa: CASSPPGNQPQHF; CDR3nt: TGCGCCAGCAGCCCTCCCGGGAATCAGCCCCAGCATTTT
j_gene: TRBJ2-5; d_gene: NA; v_gene: TRBV28; abundance: NA; CDR3aa: CASTDPGETQYF; CDR3nt: TGTGCCAGCACCGACCCGGGGGAGACCCAGTACTTC
j_gene: TRBJ1-1; d_gene: TRBD1; v_gene: TRBV5-6; abundance: NA; CDR3aa: CASSSSGTGRTEAFF; CDR3nt: TGTGCCAGCAGCTCGTCCGGGACAGGGCGAACTGAAGCTTTCTTT
j_gene: TRBJ1-5; d_gene: TRBD1; v_gene: TRBV2; abundance: NA; CDR3aa: CASSDHRQGAAANQHF; CDR3nt: TGTGCCAGCAGTGACCATCGACAGGGGGCAGCGGCGAACCAGCATTTT
j_gene: TRBJ2-3; d_gene: NA; v_gene: TRBV15; abundance: once; CDR3aa: CATSRGSGTQYF; CDR3nt: TGTGCCACCAGCAGAGGCTCAGGTACGCAGTATTTT
j_gene: TRBJ1-2; d_gene: NA; v_gene: TRBV5-1; abundance: NA; CDR3aa: CASSLAGYSGYTF; CDR3nt: TGCGCCAGCAGCTTAGCAGGGTATTCTGGCTACACCTTC
j_gene: TRBJ1-3; d_gene: NA; v_gene: TRBV7-9; abundance: NA; CDR3aa: CASSLRGVSGNTIYF; CDR3nt: TGTGCCAGCAGCTTACGGGGAGTCTCTGGAAACACCATATATTTT
j_gene: TRBJ1-2; d_gene: NA; v_gene: TRBV28; abundance: once; CDR3aa: CASSDSTYGYTF; CDR3nt: TGTGCCAGCAGTGACAGTACCTATGGCTACACCTTC
j_gene: TRBJ2-1; d_gene: TRBD2; v_gene: TRBV7-9; abundance: NA; CDR3aa: CASSPIRGPRGDLNEQFF; CDR3nt: TGTGCCAGCAGCCCAATCCGAGGGCCCCGGGGGGATTTGAATGAGCAGTTCTTC
j_gene: TRBJ2-1; d_gene: NA; v_gene: TRBV11-3; abundance: once; CDR3aa: CASSGLRTSNEQFF; CDR3nt: TGTGCCAGCAGCGGCTTAAGGACAAGCAATGAGCAGTTCTTC
j_gene: TRBJ1-2; d_gene: TRBD1; v_gene: TRBV7-2; abundance: NA; CDR3aa: CASSPLMTGGIYGYTF; CDR3nt: TGTGCCAGCAGCCCGCTAATGACAGGGGGGATCTATGGCTACACCTTC
j_gene: TRBJ1-4; d_gene: NA; v_gene: TRBV28; abundance: once; CDR3aa: CASESKAVVIGKLFF; CDR3nt: TGTGCCAGCGAGTCGAAGGCCGTAGTGATTGGAAAACTGTTTTTT
j_gene: TRBJ2-3; d_gene: NA; v_gene: TRBV5-1; abundance: NA; CDR3aa: CASSLGGVGTDTQYF; CDR3nt: TGCGCCAGCAGCTTAGGGGGAGTCGGCACAGATACGCAGTATTTT
j_gene: TRBJ1-2; d_gene: TRBD1; v_gene: TRBV6-6; abundance: NA; CDR3aa: CASTQQGAYGYTF; CDR3nt: TGTGCCAGCACCCAACAGGGGGCCTATGGCTACACCTTC
j_gene: TRBJ2-1; d_gene: NA; v_gene: TRBV5-1; abundance: NA; CDR3aa: CASSLDPYNEQFF; CDR3nt: TGCGCCAGCAGCTTGGATCCCTACAATGAGCAGTTCTTC
j_gene: TRBJ2-1; d_gene: NA; v_gene: TRBV30; abundance: NA; CDR3aa: CAWRLGGVSYNEQFF; CDR3nt: TGTGCCTGGAGGCTGGGGGGAGTCTCCTACAATGAGCAGTTCTTC
j_gene: TRBJ2-3; d_gene: NA; v_gene: TRBV30; abundance: NA; CDR3aa: CAWTPTRSDTQYF; CDR3nt: TGTGCCTGGACCCCGACTAGATCAGATACGCAGTATTTT
j_gene: TRBJ2-5; d_gene: NA; v_gene: TRBV28; abundance: NA; CDR3aa: CASSRLGGQETQYF; CDR3nt: TGTGCCAGCAGTCGACTCGGCGGGCAAGAGACCCAGTACTTC
j_gene: TRBJ1-1; d_gene: TRBD1; v_gene: TRBV30; abundance: NA; CDR3aa: CAWSVSQGAPAFF; CDR3nt: TGTGCCTGGAGTGTAAGCCAGGGGGCTCCAGCTTTCTTT
j_gene: TRBJ2-3; d_gene: NA; v_gene: TRBV28; abundance: NA; CDR3aa: CASSLLGSAGSTDTQYF; CDR3nt: TGTGCCAGCAGTTTATTGGGTTCGGCGGGCAGCACAGATACGCAGTATTTT
j_gene: TRBJ1-2; d_gene: NA; v_gene: TRBV6-6; abundance: once; CDR3aa: CASTPRDNYGYTF; CDR3nt: TGTGCCAGCACCCCCAGGGATAACTATGGCTACACCTTC
j_gene: TRBJ2-1; d_gene: NA; v_gene: TRBV6-1; abundance: NA; CDR3aa: CASAWTADTYNEQFF; CDR3nt: TGTGCCAGCGCGTGGACCGCAGACACCTACAATGAGCAGTTCTTC
j_gene: TRBJ1-5; d_gene: NA; v_gene: TRBV2; abundance: NA; CDR3aa: CASSEVIGPLHQPQHF; CDR3nt: TGTGCCAGCAGTGAGGTCATTGGGCCGCTCCATCAGCCCCAGCATTTT
j_gene: TRBJ1-2; d_gene: NA; v_gene: TRBV28; abundance: NA; CDR3aa: CASSSNYGYTF; CDR3nt: TGTGCCAGCAGCTCTAACTATGGCTACACCTTC
j_gene: TRBJ1-2; d_gene: NA; v_gene: TRBV28; abundance: NA; CDR3aa: CASSAQQGTYGYTF; CDR3nt: TGTGCCAGCAGTGCCCAGCAGGGGACCTATGGCTACACCTTC
j_gene: TRBJ1-5; d_gene: TRBD1; v_gene: TRBV19; abundance: NA; CDR3aa: CASRRGTGGLFNQPQHF; CDR3nt: TGTGCCAGTAGAAGGGGGACAGGGGGCCTTTTCAATCAGCCCCAGCATTTT
j_gene: TRBJ1-1; d_gene: NA; v_gene: TRBV14; abundance: once; CDR3aa: CASSGNMNTEAFF; CDR3nt: TGTGCCAGCTCGGGTAATATGAACACTGAAGCTTTCTTT
j_gene: TRBJ2-1; d_gene: NA; v_gene: TRBV5-4; abundance: NA; CDR3aa: CASSPPNIDYNEQFF; CDR3nt: TGTGCCAGCAGCCCCCCGAATATTGACTACAATGAGCAGTTCTTC
j_gene: TRBJ1-4; d_gene: NA; v_gene: TRBV5-1; abundance: NA; CDR3aa: CASSPGGYRNEKLFF; CDR3nt: TGCGCCAGCAGCCCTGGGGGGTACCGGAATGAAAAACTGTTTTTT
j_gene: TRBJ1-1; d_gene: TRBD1; v_gene: TRBV30; abundance: NA; CDR3aa: CAWEGQGGPRAFF; CDR3nt: TGTGCCTGGGAGGGACAGGGGGGTCCCCGAGCTTTCTTT
j_gene: TRBJ1-5; d_gene: NA; v_gene: TRBV28; abundance: NA; CDR3aa: CASSLRQGNQPQHF; CDR3nt: TGTGCCAGCAGTCTACGACAGGGCAATCAGCCCCAGCATTTT
j_gene: TRBJ1-2; d_gene: TRBD1; v_gene: TRBV4-2; abundance: NA; CDR3aa: CASSQDQGARGYTF; CDR3nt: TGTGCCAGCAGCCAGGATCAGGGGGCGCGCGGCTACACCTTC
j_gene: TRBJ2-3; d_gene: NA; v_gene: TRBV6-5; abundance: NA; CDR3aa: CASAPRRVGQYF; CDR3nt: TGTGCCAGCGCCCCGAGGAGGGTGGGGCAGTATTTT
j_gene: TRBJ1-5; d_gene: TRBD1; v_gene: TRBV30; abundance: NA; CDR3aa: CAWSDGTAQPQHF; CDR3nt: TGTGCCTGGAGTGACGGGACAGCACAGCCCCAGCATTTT
j_gene: TRBJ2-5; d_gene: NA; v_gene: TRBV15; abundance: NA; CDR3aa: CATSRFQETQYF; CDR3nt: TGTGCCACCAGCAGATTCCAAGAGACCCAGTACTTC
j_gene: TRBJ1-3; d_gene: NA; v_gene: TRBV30; abundance: NA; CDR3aa: CAWSSQAWNTIYF; CDR3nt: TGTGCCTGGAGTTCGCAGGCTTGGAACACCATATATTTT
j_gene: TRBJ2-5; d_gene: TRBD2; v_gene: TRBV6-1; abundance: NA; CDR3aa: CASSEASGTRGETQYF; CDR3nt: TGTGCCAGCAGTGAAGCTTCCGGGACTAGGGGGGAGACCCAGTACTTC
j_gene: TRBJ2-5; d_gene: NA; v_gene: TRBV6-5; abundance: NA; CDR3aa: CASSRLETQYF; CDR3nt: TGTGCCAGCAGTCGCCTCGAGACCCAGTACTTC
j_gene: TRBJ1-5; d_gene: NA; v_gene: TRBV7-2; abundance: NA; CDR3aa: CASSLHHYDQPQHF; CDR3nt: TGTGCCAGCAGCTTACACCATTATGATCAGCCCCAGCATTTT
j_gene: TRBJ2-3; d_gene: TRBD1; v_gene: TRBV5-1; abundance: NA; CDR3aa: CASSPRRTGDTQYF; CDR3nt: TGCGCCAGCAGCCCGAGAAGGACAGGGGATACGCAGTATTTT
j_gene: TRBJ2-1; d_gene: TRBD2; v_gene: TRBV6-5; abundance: NA; CDR3aa: CASRRTSGGQNEQFF; CDR3nt: TGTGCCAGCAGGCGAACTAGCGGGGGCCAGAATGAGCAGTTCTTC
j_gene: TRBJ1-1; d_gene: NA; v_gene: TRBV9; abundance: NA; CDR3aa: CASSVLGSSEAFF; CDR3nt: TGTGCCAGCAGCGTACTGGGGTCGTCTGAAGCTTTCTTT
j_gene: TRBJ2-2; d_gene: NA; v_gene: TRBV28; abundance: few; CDR3aa: CASSQAAGSIPGELFF; CDR3nt: TGTGCCAGCAGTCAGGCGGCAGGGTCTATCCCCGGGGAGCTGTTTTTT
j_gene: TRBJ2-1; d_gene: NA; v_gene: TRBV5-6; abundance: NA; CDR3aa: CASSQRSYNEQFF; CDR3nt: TGTGCCAGCAGCCAGAGGAGCTACAATGAGCAGTTCTTC